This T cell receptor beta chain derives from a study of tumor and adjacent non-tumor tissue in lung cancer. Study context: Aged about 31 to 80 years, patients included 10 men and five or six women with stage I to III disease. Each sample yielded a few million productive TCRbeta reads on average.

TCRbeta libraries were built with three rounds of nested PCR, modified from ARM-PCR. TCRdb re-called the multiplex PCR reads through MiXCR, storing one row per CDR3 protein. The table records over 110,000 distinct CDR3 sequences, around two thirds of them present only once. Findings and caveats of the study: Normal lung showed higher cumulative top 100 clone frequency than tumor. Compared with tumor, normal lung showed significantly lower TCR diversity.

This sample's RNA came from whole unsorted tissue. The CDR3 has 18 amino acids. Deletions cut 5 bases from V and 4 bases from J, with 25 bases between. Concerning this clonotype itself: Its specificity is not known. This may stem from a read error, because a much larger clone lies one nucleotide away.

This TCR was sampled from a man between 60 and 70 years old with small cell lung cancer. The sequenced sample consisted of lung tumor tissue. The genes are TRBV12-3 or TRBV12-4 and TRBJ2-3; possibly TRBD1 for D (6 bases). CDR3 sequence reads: CASSQTGVVLSLSDTQYF. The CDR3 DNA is TGTGCCAGCAGTCAGACAGGTGTCGTCCTCAGTCTTTCAGATACGCAGTATTTT.